One TCR beta chain is described in this entry. These data belong to a study of CD8 T cells in Susac syndrome. The authors reverse transcribed roughly 0.5 to 1 ug RNA with random hexamers. Across 54 Vbeta and 13 Jbeta, TCR beta CDR3 was amplified with immunoSEQ multiplex PCR. TCRdb reprocessed the immunoSEQ multiplex PCR reads via MiXCR and lists one record per CDR3 protein. The table lists 100,000 or so distinct CDR3 sequences, around 92% of them singletons. The V and J ends lost 2 bases and 7 bases respectively, with 8 bases between them. Germline-derived CDR1 and CDR2 are SGHTA and FQGNSA. This CDR3 comprises 12 residues. Negative isolation was used for CD8+ and CD4+ T cells, and FACS enrichment was applied to TEMRA cells.

The source material was CD8+ T cells from PBMCs. The sequence came from a human donor in good health. The J gene is TRBJ1-2, the V gene TRBV7-2, with D possibly matching TRBD1 (5 bases). This chain's CDR3 is CASSLTGVGYTF. The CDR3 DNA reads TGTGCCAGCAGCTTAACGGGGGTTGGCTACACCTTC.